A single sample is the source of the 27 T cell receptor beta chains below, sequenced in a study of T cell repertoires in cytomegalovirus infection (dated by TCRdb to the late 2010s). The sequencing machine was an Illumina HiSeq 1500. TCRdb ran its own pipeline on the public reads, namely fastp trimming at Q25 and MiXCR clone calling, and kept in-frame beta chains. Each CDR3 protein gets just one entry, which takes the most common genes and DNA from the rows behind it. This sample comprises around 280,000 distinct CDR3 sequences, roughly 13% of them detected only once. The ten largest clonotypes hold around 8.7% of the sample. Sequencing was performed on PBMCs. All receptors derive from a human donor in good health (CMV status not recorded). Some clones in this sample may be carry-over from other donors' samples.

CDR3 protein: CSGRLAGAETQYF. For the CDR3, the DNA is TGCAGTGGGAGACTAGCGGGGGCCGAGACCCAGTACTTC. The chain employs TRBV20-1 and TRBJ2-5, with TRBD2 matching over 12 bases. Germline V gene sequence: CDR1 DFQATT, CDR2 SNEGSKA (reference sequence). Losses at the gene ends were 7 bases for V and 5 bases for J; bases not matched to a gene: 5. CDR3 size: 13 residues.

The table lists this clonotype with a few counts. This rearrangement joins TRBV28 to TRBJ1-2; D is ambiguous. V lost 4 bases and J 3 bases, leaving 12 bases between the germline ends. This CDR3 is 14 amino acids long. Germline lookup yields CDR1 MDHEN and CDR2 SYDVKM. CDR3 nucleotides: TGTGCCAGCAGTTCACACGGGGTCGACTATGGCTACACCTTC. It specifies CASSSHGVDYGYTF.

This clonotype was counted between two and nine times. V usage is TRBV6-2 or TRBV6-3 and J usage is TRBJ2-1, with TRBD2 identical over 12 bases. The CDR3 length is 15 residues. V lost 6 bases, J lost 7 bases, and 7 bases stayed unmatched. Germline CDR1 and CDR2: MNHEY and SVGEGT. CDR3 DNA: TGTGCCAGCAGCCCTAGCGGGAGGGCCAGGAATGAGCAGTTCTTC. It is translated as CASSPSGRARNEQFF.

This chain connects TRBV25-1 to TRBJ1-1, with D uncertain. Deletions cut 7 bases from V and 11 bases from J, with 14 bases between. This CDR3 is built from 11 residues. Germline assignment: CDR1 MGHDK and CDR2 SYGVNS. The CDR3 DNA follows: TGTGCCAGCAACGTGGGTTTTGAGGCTTTCTTT. It encodes CASNVGFEAFF.

About this clonotype itself: Its ends do not fully match the called genes, so a read error is possible. V is TRBV14 and J is TRBJ1-3, with D tentatively TRBD1 (6 bases). The length of the CDR3 is 16 residues. CDR1 and CDR2 from the germline V gene are SGHDN and FVKESK. CDR3 in DNA: TGTGCCAGCAACCAAGGGAGGGGGATCTCTGGAAACACCATATATTTT. The encoded protein is CASNQGRGISGNTIYF.

This clonotype showed up just a few times. This sequence joins TRBV6-2 or TRBV6-3 and TRBJ1-5; 8 bases are shared with TRBD1. The germline V gene has CDR1 MNHEY and CDR2 SVGEGT. J lost 5 bases, V lost 1 base, and 10 bases had no gene match. The CDR3 covers 17 residues. The CDR3 is CASSYLRGQGRDQPQHF. The CDR3 DNA follows: TGTGCCAGCAGTTACTTGCGCGGACAGGGACGGGATCAGCCCCAGCATTTT.

This clonotype was found many times. The gene calls are TRBV28 and TRBJ1-1, with a possible D match to TRBD1 (5 bases). Per the germline V gene, CDR1 is MDHEN and CDR2 is SYDVKM. V was clipped by 7 bases and J by 4 bases, with 16 bases between them. The CDR3 contains 14 residues. For the CDR3, the DNA is TGTGCCAGCACCCGGGGGGGTCTTACCACTGAAGCTTTCTTT. This gives the protein CASTRGGLTTEAFF.

The sample holds a few counts of this clonotype. This chain uses TRBV7-2 with TRBJ1-4; weak D call: TRBD1 (6 bases). The CDR3 consists of 14 residues. Germline V gene lookup returns CDR1 SGHTA and CDR2 FQGNSA. Trimming left V 1 base short and J 7 bases short, with 10 bases between. DNA for the CDR3: TGTGCCAGCAGCTTAGGGCAGGGGACTGAAAAACTGTTTTTT. Protein sequence: CASSLGQGTEKLFF.

The chain has TRBV11-1 and TRBJ2-1; the match to TRBD2 covers 10 bases. This CDR3 has 19 amino acids. Germline lookup yields CDR1 SGHAT and CDR2 FQDESV (reference sequence). Trimming cost V 3 bases and J 7 bases; bases outside gene matches: 18. CDR3 coding DNA: TGTGCCAGCAGCTTTCCCGGAGGGCGAAGCGGGAGGGCCGGGAATGAGCAGTTCTTC. Translating gives CASSFPGGRSGRAGNEQFF.

The rearrangement joins TRBV10-3 to TRBJ2-5; 8 bases are shared with TRBD2. The CDR3 covers 13 residues. V was pared by 9 bases and J by 0 bases, with 3 bases of the junction left unmatched. Germline V CDR1 and CDR2: ENHRY, SYGVKD. The CDR3 spells CAIAGAHQETQYF. DNA of the CDR3: TGTGCCATAGCGGGAGCCCACCAAGAGACCCAGTACTTC.

This clonotype was seen only a few times. The genes are TRBV20-1 and TRBJ1-6; D not certain. The germline CDR1 and CDR2 sequences are DFQATT and SNEGSKA (reference sequence). The CDR3 is made up of 14 amino acids. V gave up 3 bases and J gave up 3 bases, with 9 bases separating them. The DNA for the CDR3 is TGCAGTGCTAGGGACTTAAGCTATAATTCACCCCTCCACTTT. Residues: CSARDLSYNSPLHF.

Ten or more counts support this clonotype. V and J are TRBV7-2 and TRBJ2-7; D might be TRBD1 (5 bases). V lost 0 bases, J lost 6 bases, and 6 bases lay in between. CDR3 length: 12 residues. The germline gives CDR1 SGHTA, CDR2 FQGNSA. The CDR3: CASSLARVEQYF. DNA of the CDR3: TGTGCCAGCAGCTTAGCCAGGGTCGAGCAGTACTTC.

This chain joins TRBV19 and TRBJ2-5; perhaps D is TRBD1 or TRBD2 (6 bases each). Germline CDR1 reads LNHDA; CDR2 reads SQIVND (reference sequence). Trimming left V 4 bases short and J 3 bases short, with 18 bases between. This CDR3 spans 16 amino acids. In DNA, the CDR3 is TGTGCCAGTAGTACCACGGGGGCAGCTCTAGAAGAGACCCAGTACTTC. It specifies CASSTTGAALEETQYF. Full variable domain (remainder filled in from reference TRBV19 and TRBJ2-5): DGGITQSPKYLFRKEGQNVTLSCEQNLNHDAMYWYRQDPGQGLRLIYYSQIVNDFQKGDIAEGYSVSREKKESFPLTVTSAQKNPTAFYLCASSTTGAALEETQYFGPGTRLLVL.

The rearrangement uses TRBV2 and TRBJ2-5, with a tentative D call TRBD2 (6 bases). The V and J ends lost 3 bases and 7 bases respectively, with 18 bases between them. The germline CDR1 and CDR2 sequences are SNHLY and FYNNEI. This CDR3 has 15 amino acids. This chain's CDR3 is CASSEAGARRGTQYF. The CDR3 bases are TGTGCCAGCAGTGAGGCCGGGGCCCGGAGGGGGACCCAGTACTTC.

The chain has TRBV5-4 and TRBJ1-1, with 7 nucleotides matching TRBD1. The length of the CDR3 is 14 residues. CDR1 and CDR2 (germline): SGHNT, YYREEE (reference sequence). The J segment lost 5 bases and the V segment lost 3 bases, leaving 7 bases of the junction unmatched. The CDR3 coding sequence is TGTGCCAGCAGCTCCCCGACAGGGAGGACTGAAGCTTTCTTT. Its translation is CASSSPTGRTEAFF.

Many counts were recorded for this clonotype. The chain carries TRBV7-2 and TRBJ1-5; D is unresolved. CDR3 size: 13 residues. CDR1 is SGHTA and CDR2 is FQGNSA in the germline V gene. V was trimmed by 1 base and J by 6 bases, leaving 7 bases between them. This chain's CDR3 is CASSLGLFQPQHF. The CDR3 DNA is TGTGCCAGCAGCTTAGGGTTGTTTCAGCCCCAGCATTTT.

The table lists this clonotype with many counts. The chain couples TRBV20-1 to TRBJ2-3, with 8 bases identical to TRBD2. The germline V gene has CDR1 DFQATT and CDR2 SNEGSKA (reference sequence). The CDR3 has 16 amino acids. After removal of 5 bases from V and 4 bases from J, the junction contained 14 bases not matched to a gene. In DNA form, the CDR3 reads TGCAGTGCTTTTCCGACAGCGGGGGAGCGCGCAGATACGCAGTATTTT. It yields the protein CSAFPTAGERADTQYF.

This clonotype appeared a few times. The chain is built from TRBV6-2 or TRBV6-3 and TRBJ1-1; 7 bases are shared with TRBD1. V gave up 7 bases and J gave up 3 bases; unmatched junction bases: 14. Per germline, CDR1 MNHEY and CDR2 SVGEGT. The CDR3 is 16 amino acids. Written as DNA, the CDR3 is TGTGCCAGCATGCGGAGGGGGCTGGCTTGGGACACTGAAGCTTTCTTT. Its protein product is CASMRRGLAWDTEAFF.

This clonotype was observed many times. The CDR3 here is CASSEQGGNTEAFF. In DNA, the CDR3 is TGTGCCAGCAGCGAACAGGGAGGGAACACTGAAGCTTTCTTT. V and J are TRBV7-2 and TRBJ1-1; D possibly corresponds to TRBD1 (6 bases). The germline V and J ends were trimmed by 5 bases and 1 base, with 11 bases remaining between them. This CDR3 is built from 14 residues. From germline, CDR1 is SGHTA and CDR2 FQGNSA.

This rearrangement joins TRBV12-3 or TRBV12-4 to TRBJ2-1, with D perhaps matching TRBD2 (6 bases). This CDR3 is built from 14 residues. V was trimmed by 5 bases and J by 6 bases, leaving 14 bases between them. The CDR3 loop reads CASSPGGGINEQFF. CDR3 coding DNA: TGTGCCAGCAGTCCTGGTGGAGGGATCAATGAGCAGTTCTTC.

This clonotype was seen ten or more times. This chain connects TRBV11-2 to TRBJ2-2, with D hard to call. The germline V and J ends were trimmed by 1 base and 3 bases, with 9 bases remaining between them. Per germline, CDR1 SGHAT and CDR2 FQNNGV. The CDR3 loop spans 15 amino acids. The CDR3 is CASSLVLLDTGELFF. CDR3 bases: TGTGCCAGCAGCTTAGTTCTTCTAGACACCGGGGAGCTGTTTTTT.

This clonotype was counted ten times or more. This chain links TRBV10-3 with TRBJ1-1; 7 nucleotides align to TRBD1. The length of the CDR3 is 14 residues. After removal of 7 bases from V and 7 bases from J, the junction contained 12 bases not matched to a gene. Per the germline V gene, CDR1 is ENHRY and CDR2 is SYGVKD. The CDR3 region is CAIKSDPQGGEAFF. The CDR3 bases are TGTGCCATCAAGAGCGACCCGCAGGGGGGTGAAGCTTTCTTT.

This clonotype was detected many times. This chain joins TRBV6-5 and TRBJ1-2; possibly TRBD1 for D (6 bases). The germline V gene has CDR1 MNHEY and CDR2 SVGAGI. This CDR3 spans 13 amino acids. Between the trimmed V and J ends, which lost 9 bases and 7 bases, there was a span of 18 bases. CDR3 amino acids: CASRTEKKGGYTF. Written as DNA, the CDR3 is TGTGCCAGTCGGACAGAAAAGAAGGGTGGCTACACCTTC.

This clonotype was seen only once. This rearrangement joins TRBV2 to TRBJ1-5; D is ambiguous. The germline V gene has CDR1 SNHLY and CDR2 FYNNEI. Deletions cut 2 bases from V and 1 base from J, with 9 bases between. The CDR3 sequence is 15 residues long. In DNA form, the CDR3 reads TGTGCCAGCAGTGAAACGGGTTTAAGCAATCAGCCCCAGCATTTT. Its translation: CASSETGLSNQPQHF.

The V call is TRBV19, the J call TRBJ1-3; no definite D call. The CDR3 is 13 amino acids. Germline values: CDR1 LNHDA, CDR2 SQIVND (reference sequence). Between the trimmed V and J ends, which lost 9 bases and 2 bases, there was a span of 11 bases. The CDR3 is CASQPRAGNTIYF. In DNA form, the CDR3 reads TGTGCCAGCCAACCCAGAGCTGGAAACACCATATATTTT.

This clonotype was seen a handful of times. The chain joins TRBV9 to TRBJ1-5; D is unresolved. CDR3 length: 15 amino acids. V was cut by 0 bases and J by 5 bases, with 12 bases left in between. Germline V CDR1 and CDR2: SGDLS, YYNGEE. CDR3 sequence (DNA): TGTGCCAGCAGCGTAGCGGGAACACCTGATCAGCCCCAGCATTTT. This codes for CASSVAGTPDQPQHF.

This clonotype was recorded once. The V call is TRBV7-2, the J call TRBJ2-2; D assignment may be TRBD1 or TRBD2 (5 bases each). This CDR3 region has 16 residues. Germline V gives CDR1 SGHTA, CDR2 FQGNSA. Trimming removed 2 bases at V and 5 bases at J, with 15 bases between. DNA of the CDR3: TGTGCCAGCAGCTTACGTGAGGGACGTAAGACCGGGGAGCTGTTTTTT. It yields the protein CASSLREGRKTGELFF. Filled out from reference TRBV7-2 and TRBJ2-2, the complete variable domain reads GAGVSQSPSNKVTEKGKDVELRCDPISGHTALYWYRQSLGQGLEFLIYFQGNSAPDKSGLPSDRFSAERTGGSVSTLTIQRTQQEDSAVYLCASSLREGRKTGELFFGEGSRLTVL.